This T cell receptor (beta chain) was identified during a study of shared clonotypes between healthy human individuals. Measured with immunoSEQ multiplex PCR; TCRdb has only the in-frame clones, and not every one. Of 2.3 million or so clones listed, approximately 95% are singletons. Trimming left V 7 bases short and J 1 base short, with 11 bases between. Germline-derived CDR1 and CDR2 are MNHNY and SVGAGI (reference sequence). The CDR3 has 14 residues. This chain connects TRBV6-6 to TRBJ1-5; D uncertain. Sequencing input: naive CD4+ T cells from PBMCs. Subset described: CD45RA+ positively selected. The TCR was taken from a young man in good health. Some clones in this sample may be carry-over from other donors' samples. DNA of the CDR3: TGTGCCAGCACGCTCGGGGAGAGCAATCAGCCCCAGCATTTT. Amino acid sequence: CASTLGESNQPQHF.